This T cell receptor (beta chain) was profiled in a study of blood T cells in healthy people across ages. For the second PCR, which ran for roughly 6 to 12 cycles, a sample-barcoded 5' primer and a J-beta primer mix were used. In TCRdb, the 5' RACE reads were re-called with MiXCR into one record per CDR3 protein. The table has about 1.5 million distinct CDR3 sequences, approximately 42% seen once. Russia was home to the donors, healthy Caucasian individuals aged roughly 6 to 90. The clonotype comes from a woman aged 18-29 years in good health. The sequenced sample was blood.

CDR3 sequence: CSASIGRGNFGAFF. DNA for the CDR3: TGCAGTGCTAGTATTGGCAGGGGGAACTTCGGGGCTTTCTTT. V is TRBV20-1 and J is TRBJ1-1; 7 nucleotides agree with TRBD1. This CDR3 region has 14 residues. V was pared by 3 bases and J by 11 bases, with 15 bases of the junction left unmatched. Germline-derived CDR1 and CDR2 are DFQATT and SNEGSKA (reference sequence).